The sequence of this T cell receptor beta chain was determined in a study of blood T cell repertoires in COVID-19. Study details: Spain, Italy and the United States supplied samples that represented acute and convalescent COVID-19. T cells, B-cell-depleted T cells, or PBMCs supplied cDNA or gDNA.

Study processing details: The authors estimated nucleated cell counts from reference gene primer amplification. The method was immunoSEQ multiplex PCR; TCRdb's version includes in-frame clones alone and lacks a portion of them. That table supplies the V and J calls and clone size; D and trimming were determined from the DNA. This sample carries a few hundred thousand clones, around 84% of them seen once, and the ten largest clones take 2.9%. This CDR3 is 16 amino acids long. V shed 0 bases and J 4 bases; nucleotides not matched to a gene: 1. The germline gives CDR1 MRHNA, CDR2 SNTAGT. A single count supports this clone.

This sequence was found in a man in his fifties or sixties who had recovered from COVID-19. Sequencing was done on a sample of peripheral blood. The chain uses TRBV6-4 and TRBJ2-1, with TRBD2 matching 12 bases. The CDR3 reads CASSDSTSGSYNEQFF. As DNA, the CDR3 is TGTGCCAGCAGTGACTCGACTAGCGGGAGTTACAATGAGCAGTTCTTC.